This T cell receptor beta chain was observed in a study of blood T cell repertoires in COVID-19. At the level of the study: COVID-19 samples, acute and convalescent, were from the United States, Italy and Spain. T cells, B-cell-depleted T cells, or PBMCs supplied cDNA or gDNA.

Germline CDR1 MDHEN, CDR2 SYDVKM. CDR3 length: 16 amino acids. J gave up 1 base and V 4 bases, and 4 bases lay outside the gene matches. Authors' analysis steps: Estimated nucleated cell counts came from reference gene primer amplification. Repertoires were generated with immunoSEQ multiplex PCR, while TCRdb's copy carries only in-frame clones and drops some. V and J calls and clone size are given by that table; D and trimming were obtained from the DNA. Of some 200,000 clones listed, more than 80% were seen once; the top ten hold approximately 0.56%. Of note for this clone: In the same sample, other DNA sequences code for this CDR3.

The J gene is TRBJ1-4, the V gene TRBV28, with 9 bases fitting TRBD1. The specimen sequenced was peripheral blood. The sequence was collected from a man in his fifties or sixties with acute or convalescent COVID-19. CDR3 sequence (DNA): TGTGCCAGCAGTTCAGGACAGGGGCGAACTAATGAAAAACTGTTTTTT. It codes for CASSSGQGRTNEKLFF.